This record concerns one TCR beta chain sequence. This sample stems from a study of PD-1 blockade in classical Hodgkin lymphoma. Assay used: immunoSEQ multiplex PCR; TCRdb lists only in-frame clones, some missing. This sample carries tens of thousands of clones, 90% of them seen once, and the ten largest clones take approximately 2.9%. Time point noted: cycle 4 day 1 (C4D1), after more than 5 weeks of nivolumab. All patients relapsed after autologous stem cell transplantation, and brentuximab vedotin exposure varied. Patients reached a best response of complete response, partial response or progressive disease. The CDR3 consists of 14 residues. V gave up 6 bases and J gave up 5 bases; unmatched junction bases: 8. The germline CDR1 and CDR2 sequences are MGHDK and SYGVNS.

The chain couples TRBV25-1 to TRBJ2-5; 8 bases fit TRBD2. Sequencing used peripheral blood mononuclear cells (PBMCs), obtained before the fourth cycle of nivolumab. The receptor's source is a human donor with classical Hodgkin lymphoma. DNA of the CDR3: TGTGCCAGCAGAAAAGCGGGGGAAGAGGAGACCCAGTACTTC. Its protein is CASRKAGEEETQYF. Filled out from reference TRBV25-1 and TRBJ2-5, the complete variable domain reads EADIYQTPRYLVIGTGKKITLECSQTMGHDKMYWYQQDPGMELHLIHYSYGVNSTEKGDLSSESTVSRIRTEHFPLTLESARPSHTSQYLCASRKAGEEETQYFGPGTRLLVL.